This TCR beta chain came from a study of T cell responses to AZD1222 COVID-19 vaccine (TCRdb year 2021). Notes on the research overall: TCR sequencing covered approximately 230 trial participants: 200 to 220 given two doses of AZD1222 and some 25 given two doses of MenACWY control vaccine. Enrollment into the trials was organized by age into subgroups of 18-55, 56-69 and 70-plus years, and those subgroups contained about 160, 30 and 59 TCR-sequenced participants, respectively. Study-level results and caveats: The whole spike protein was spanned by vaccine-associated CD4 TCRs, and dominant responses were seen in regions 160-218 and 743-854. Nearly half of unique spike-specific TCRs reportedly recognized epitopes outside regions mutated in the B.1.351 and B.1.1.7 variants. A significant rise in spike-specific TCR breadth and depth was observed after two AZD1222 doses relative to day 0 and relative to MenACWY recipients. In the small 56-69-year group, the increase in depth fell short of significance, most likely because of low power. Because no samples from the day 14 peak response were available, repertoires could be characterized only after the peak T cell response. Participants were mostly white British and included more females than males, and it was suggested by the authors that clonal diversity may have been underestimated. Conclusions about previously exposed vaccinees are limited, since just five or six AZD1222 recipients were seropositive for SARS-CoV-2 at baseline.

The CDR3 regions of human TCRbeta chains were analyzed by immunosequencing. The paper's data handling went like this. Repertoire TCRs were checked for matches against a reference library of SARS-CoV-2-specific TCRs that had been generated using the MIRA antigen-specificity platform. Breadth meant the fraction of unique TCRs that were SARS-CoV-2-associated, whereas depth meant the fraction of total T cells that were SARS-CoV-2-associated. Using the MIRA data, each spike-specific TCR was mapped to the spike region that the TCR reacts to and placed in a CD4 or CD8 class. Log10-transformed breadth and depth values were compared by one-way ANOVA with Sidak's multiple comparisons tests. Imported from immuneACCESS, the table was reduced by TCRdb to in-frame sequences with V and J called. These copies leave out some clones; in studies compared against another copy, an unresolved V gene accounts for under half, and the cause of the remainder is not known. V, J and clone size reflect that table, while D and trimming were determined from the DNA. The sample profile shows 120,000 or so clones; around 89% of them were found once. Around 10% of the sample comes from the top ten.

As to this clone: What this receptor recognizes is not known. At one end, the junction sequence differs from germline, possibly due to a read error.

The CDR3 goes from the cysteine to the phenylalanine over 15 residues. Just CDR3 DNA is preserved here, 45 bases in frame from base 1. CDR1 and CDR2, looked up from the germline V gene (reference sequence), are LNHNV and YYDKDF. This sample's time point label indicates: baseline before first vaccination. The sample's treatment or condition label, in plain terms: meningococcal conjugate vaccine given as trial control. Vaccinee samples came from UK trials COV001 and COV002, including a single-blind randomized controlled phase 2/3 trial of AZD1222 (ChAdOx1 nCoV-19) in healthy adults. For TCRbeta chain sequencing, PBMC samples from trial participants were taken at day 0 and at day 28 after the second dose.

The receptor was derived from an adult in good health. Recombination joined TRBV15 with TRBJ2-7, with TRBD2 perhaps the D gene, on 7 matching bases. The input for sequencing was peripheral blood, taken on day 0 of MenACWY control vaccination. CDR3 region: CATKPGGVLSTKFDF. At the DNA level, the sequence is TGTGCCACCAAGCCGGGGGGCGTCCTTTCTACGAAGTTCGACTTC.